This TCR beta chain stems from a study of blood T cell repertoires in COVID-19. Source study methods: Estimates of nucleated cell counts were drawn from the amplification of reference gene primers. Libraries were prepared by immunoSEQ multiplex PCR; TCRdb keeps only in-frame clonotypes and omits some of them. The V and J calls and clone size were taken over from that table, and D and trimming were inferred from the DNA. The table lists 30,000 to 40,000 clones, almost 85% of them singletons. CDR3 length: 14 residues. Trimming shortened V by 2 bases and J by 0 bases, and 7 bases separated the two germline ends. Germline assignment: CDR1 SGHAT and CDR2 FQNNGV.

This clonotype was sampled from a man aged 80 or over with active or convalescent COVID-19. Material for sequencing was peripheral blood. The J gene is TRBJ2-5, the V gene TRBV11-2, with a weak D call TRBD1 (5 bases). The CDR3 nucleotides are TGTGCCAGCAGCTTAAAAGGGGACCAAGAGACCCAGTACTTC. As protein: CASSLKGDQETQYF. Drawing the rest from reference TRBV11-2 and TRBJ2-5, the complete variable domain is EAGVAQSPRYKIIEKRQSVAFWCNPISGHATLYWYQQILGQGPKLLIQFQNNGVVDDSQLPKDRFSAERLKGVDSTLKIQPAKLEDSAVYLCASSLKGDQETQYFGPGTRLLVL.